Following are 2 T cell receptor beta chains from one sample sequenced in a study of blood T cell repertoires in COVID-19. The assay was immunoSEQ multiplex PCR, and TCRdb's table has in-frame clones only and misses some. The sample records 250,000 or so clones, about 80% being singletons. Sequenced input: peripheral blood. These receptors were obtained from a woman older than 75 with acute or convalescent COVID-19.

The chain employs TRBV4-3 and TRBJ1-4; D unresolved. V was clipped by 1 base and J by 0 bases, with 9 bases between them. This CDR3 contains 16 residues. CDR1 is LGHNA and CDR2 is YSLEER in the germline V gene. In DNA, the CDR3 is TGCGCCAGCAGCCAAGCCCAGACTTCAACTAATGAAAAACTGTTTTTT. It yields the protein CASSQAQTSTNEKLFF.

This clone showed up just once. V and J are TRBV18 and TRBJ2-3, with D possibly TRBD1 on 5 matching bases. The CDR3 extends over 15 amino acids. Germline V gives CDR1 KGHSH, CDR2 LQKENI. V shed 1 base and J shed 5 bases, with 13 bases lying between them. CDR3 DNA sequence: TGTGCCAGCTCACCACTTTCAGGGCAAAAAGATACGCAGTATTTT. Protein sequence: CASSPLSGQKDTQYF.